These 31 T cell receptor beta chains share one sample of origin, sequenced in a study of cytomegalovirus exposure and HLA in healthy donors. PCR amplification relied on 60 Vbeta primers (plus 13 Jbeta primers). Generated by immunoSEQ multiplex PCR, the TCRdb table keeps only in-frame clones and is missing some. This table holds approximately 93,000 clones, approximately 64% found once. Sequencing was performed on PBMCs. These receptors were obtained from a boy aged 5-17 years in good health and CMV-seropositive.

The chain links TRBV7-9 to TRBJ1-3; D remains ambiguous. Trimming shortened V by 4 bases and J by 4 bases, and 17 bases separated the two germline ends. Germline V gene sequence: CDR1 SEHNR, CDR2 FQNEAQ (reference sequence). The CDR3 totals 16 residues. In nucleotides, the CDR3 is TGTGCCAGCAGCTCAACCCACCACCTAACGGGAAACACCATATATTTT. Its translation: CASSSTHHLTGNTIYF.

This clone was observed a handful of times. This chain joins TRBV4-1 and TRBJ1-2; D ambiguous. The length of the CDR3 is 14 residues. V lost 4 bases and J 3 bases, leaving 12 bases between the germline ends. Germline CDR1 reads MGHRA; CDR2 reads YSYEKL. CDR3 in DNA: TGCGCCAGCAGCCCCCTAGCAGCGGACTATGGCTACACCTTC. It specifies CASSPLAADYGYTF.

V and J are TRBV2 and TRBJ2-2, with 9 bases identical to TRBD1. V shed 5 bases and J 4 bases; nucleotides not matched to a gene: 2. The CDR3 length is 14 residues. The germline CDR1 and CDR2 sequences are SNHLY and FYNNEI. The CDR3 sequence: CASSNRGLTGELFF. For the CDR3, the DNA is TGTGCCAGCAGTAACAGGGGGCTCACCGGGGAGCTGTTTTTT.

This clone appeared a few times. The rearrangement uses TRBV19 and TRBJ1-2, with 8 bases matching TRBD1. CDR1 LNHDA and CDR2 SQIVND come from the germline V gene (reference sequence). The CDR3 is 15 amino acids. Trimming removed 3 bases from V and 8 bases from J; junction bases left unmatched: 11. The CDR3 loop is CASSINDRGLQGYTF. CDR3 in DNA: TGTGCCAGTAGTATTAACGACAGGGGATTGCAAGGCTACACCTTC.

This clone has only a few counts. The same CDR3 is also encoded by other DNA sequences in this sample. The chain employs TRBV7-7 and TRBJ2-5; TRBD1 might be the D (5 bases). The CDR3 spans 14 residues. Trimming removed 3 bases at V and 5 bases at J, with 13 bases between. The germline gives CDR1 SSHAT, CDR2 FNYEAQ (reference sequence). The CDR3 DNA reads as TGTGCCAGCAGCTTCGGGCAGGGTGGGGAGACCCAGTACTTC. Translated: CASSFGQGGETQYF.

V gene TRBV9 combines with J gene TRBJ2-2; D possibly corresponds to TRBD2 (5 bases). Germline assignment: CDR1 SGDLS and CDR2 YYNGEE. CDR3 length equals 15 residues. Trimming cost V 0 bases and J 6 bases, with 12 bases left between them. The CDR3 spells CASSVETRFAGELFF. The CDR3 DNA reads as TGTGCCAGCAGCGTAGAAACTAGGTTTGCCGGGGAGCTGTTTTTT.

This clone has just a few counts. CDR3 region: CASRRQGGGNTIYF. CDR3 nucleotide sequence: TGTGCCAGCAGGAGGCAGGGTGGCGGAAACACCATATATTTT. The V gene is TRBV2, the J gene TRBJ1-3, with D maybe TRBD1 (5 bases). Germline V gene data show CDR1 as SNHLY and CDR2 as FYNNEI. The CDR3 covers 14 residues. Trimming took off 6 bases at V and 4 bases at J, with 13 bases between the two ends.

The chain recombines TRBV30 with TRBJ2-3, with 12 positions matching TRBD1. The CDR3 sequence is 14 residues long. Germline trimming cut 3 bases from V and 5 bases from J; bases unmatched to any gene: 3. Germline lookup yields CDR1 GTSNPN and CDR2 SVGIG (reference sequence). The CDR3 nucleotides are TGTGCCTGGAGCCGGGACAGGGGGCGAGATACGCAGTATTTT. Its translation is CAWSRDRGRDTQYF.

J is TRBJ2-6 and V is TRBV27; D uncertain. The CDR3 spans 14 residues. V lost 4 bases, J lost 3 bases, and 7 bases lay in between. The V gene's germline CDR1 is MNHEY and CDR2 SMNVEV (reference sequence). The CDR3 loop is CASSSGYGANVLTF. The CDR3 DNA is TGTGCCAGCAGTTCGGGTTATGGGGCCAACGTCCTGACTTTC.

This clone has just a few counts. In DNA, the CDR3 is TGTGCCAGCAGGTACCGGACAGGGGGCGGCGGCTACACCTTC. The encoded protein is CASRYRTGGGGYTF. The chain links TRBV6-5 to TRBJ1-2, with TRBD1 matching 11 bases. The trim removed 6 bases at V and 8 bases at J, leaving 8 bases unmatched. The CDR3 runs 14 residues. Germline V gene lookup returns CDR1 MNHEY and CDR2 SVGAGI.

The rearrangement uses TRBV7-9 and TRBJ2-7; 10 bases match TRBD2. In germline, CDR1 is SEHNR, CDR2 FQNEAQ (reference sequence). Unmatched junction bases numbered 4, after V lost 5 bases and J lost 0 bases. This CDR3 comprises 15 residues. CDR3: CASSPTSGVSYEQYF. The CDR3 bases are TGTGCCAGCAGCCCCACTAGCGGGGTCTCCTACGAGCAGTACTTC.

This clone appeared a single time. The chain joins TRBV5-4 to TRBJ2-1, with a weak D call TRBD2 (7 bases). Germline CDR1 and CDR2: SGHNT and YYREEE (reference sequence). The CDR3 is 15 residues long. Deletions cut 4 bases from V and 0 bases from J, with 11 bases between. The chain's CDR3 is CASSGEGGSYNEQFF. The CDR3 coding sequence is TGTGCCAGCAGCGGGGAGGGGGGCTCCTACAATGAGCAGTTCTTC.

The rearrangement joins TRBV6-1 to TRBJ1-2, with TRBD1 as a possible D gene (6 bases). Germline CDR1 reads MNHNS; CDR2 reads SASEGT. V lost 11 bases, J lost 4 bases, and 20 bases lay in between. The CDR3 loop spans 14 amino acids. As DNA, the CDR3 is TGTGCCGGGACCTCCGGGACACACCCCTATGGCTACACCTTC. It encodes CAGTSGTHPYGYTF.

This clone occurred a few times. This chain uses TRBV4-2 with TRBJ2-2; D call uncertain. Looked up from germline, CDR1 is LGHNA and CDR2 is YNFKEQ. There are 14 residues in the CDR3. V lost 2 bases and J lost 2, with 6 bases in between. The CDR3 reads CASSQSLNTGELFF. As DNA, the CDR3 is TGTGCCAGCAGCCAAAGTCTAAACACCGGGGAGCTGTTTTTT.

V usage is TRBV5-1 and J usage is TRBJ1-2, with 11 bases fitting TRBD1. The CDR3 is 15 amino acids. J gave up 4 bases and V 3 bases, and 5 bases lay outside the gene matches. The germline CDR1 and CDR2 sequences are SGHRS and YFSETQ. CDR3 region: CASSSGQGAVYGYTF. CDR3 nucleotide sequence: TGCGCCAGCAGCTCAGGACAGGGGGCCGTCTATGGCTACACCTTC.

The chain couples TRBV5-6 to TRBJ2-6, with 8 bases matching TRBD1. The CDR3 has 15 amino acids. Germline V gene data show CDR1 as SGHDT and CDR2 as YYEEEE. The J segment lost 3 bases and the V segment lost 2 bases, leaving 1 base of the junction unmatched. The CDR3 spells CASSLQGVGANVLTF. The DNA of the CDR3 is TGTGCCAGCAGCTTACAGGGGGTTGGGGCCAACGTCCTGACTTTC.

The J gene is TRBJ1-2, the V gene TRBV29-1, with D unresolved. The CDR3 runs to 13 residues. The V gene lost 4 bases and the J gene lost 7 bases, with 16 bases spanning the gap. Per germline, CDR1 SQVTM and CDR2 ANQGSEA. Written as DNA, the CDR3 is TGCAGCGTTGTCCGGGAGTCGAGACCTGGCTACACCTTC. Protein product: CSVVRESRPGYTF. The full variable domain, its missing parts supplied by reference TRBV29-1 and TRBJ1-2, is SAVISQKPSRDICQRGTSLTIQCQVDSQVTMMFWYRQQPGQSLTLIATANQGSEATYESGFVIDKFPISRPNLTFSTLTVSNMSPEDSSIYLCSVVRESRPGYTFGSGTRLTVV.

This clone has more than one count but fewer than ten. V and J are TRBV5-1 and TRBJ2-7, with 15 bases that match TRBD2. V lost 4 bases and J lost 0; bases outside the gene matches: 5. The CDR3 totals 17 residues. Germline V gives CDR1 SGHRS, CDR2 YFSETQ. This CDR3 is CASSLKGLAGGSYEQYF. CDR3 nucleotide sequence: TGCGCCAGCAGCCTAAAGGGACTAGCGGGGGGCTCCTACGAGCAGTACTTC.

The V call is TRBV9, the J call TRBJ1-1, with 8 positions matching TRBD1. Germline-derived CDR1 and CDR2 are SGDLS and YYNGEE. This CDR3 is 15 amino acids long. The V segment lost 3 bases and the J segment 1 base; nucleotides outside the gene matches: 5. The CDR3 spells CASSGQGATNTEAFF. For the CDR3, the DNA is TGTGCCAGCAGCGGGCAGGGGGCTACGAACACTGAAGCTTTCTTT.

This chain joins TRBV6-1 and TRBJ2-5; the D gene is possibly TRBD2 (7 bases). V dropped 7 bases and J dropped 11 bases, with 26 bases sitting between them. Germline V gene lookup returns CDR1 MNHNS and CDR2 SASEGT. The CDR3 loop spans 15 amino acids. This CDR3 is CASKEGGASSREQYF. In DNA, the CDR3 is TGTGCCAGCAAAGAGGGGGGGGCTAGTTCTCGGGAGCAGTACTTC.

This clone showed up just a few times. The chain uses TRBV19 and TRBJ2-4, with a weak D call TRBD2 (5 bases). This CDR3 contains 14 residues. Per the germline V gene, CDR1 is LNHDA and CDR2 is SQIVND (reference sequence). Deletions cut 5 bases from V and 5 bases from J, with 13 bases between. The CDR3 spells CASSPRVSENIQYF. The CDR3, as DNA: TGTGCCAGTAGTCCGAGGGTTTCGGAAAACATTCAGTACTTC.

CDR3 bases: TGTGCCAGCAGCTTTTCTAGCGGGGGAACGGGGGAGCTGTTTTTT. The encoded protein is CASSFSSGGTGELFF. This chain joins TRBV7-8 and TRBJ2-2, with 10 bases lining up with TRBD2. Germline-derived CDR1 and CDR2 are SGHVS and FQNEAQ. With 3 bases clipped from V and 8 bases from J, the junction kept 6 bases outside the gene matches. There are 15 residues in the CDR3.

The rearrangement links TRBV9 to TRBJ2-7, with D maybe TRBD2 (7 bases). Germline V gene sequence: CDR1 SGDLS, CDR2 YYNGEE. The CDR3 contains 15 residues. Trimming removed 4 bases from V and 4 bases from J, with 18 bases in between. The CDR3 is CASSPGGLKEYEQYF. CDR3 in DNA: TGTGCCAGCAGCCCGGGGGGCCTCAAGGAATACGAGCAGTACTTC.

This sequence joins TRBV13 and TRBJ1-1; D gene unclear. The germline gives CDR1 PRHDT, CDR2 FYEKMQ (reference sequence). CDR3 length: 16 residues. Trimming removed 2 bases at V and 6 bases at J, with 19 bases between. The CDR3 sequence is CASSLTLGSEWAEAFF. CDR3 DNA sequence: TGTGCCAGCAGCTTAACCTTAGGGAGCGAGTGGGCTGAAGCTTTCTTT. Filled out from reference TRBV13 and TRBJ1-1, the complete variable domain reads AAGVIQSPRHLIKEKRETATLKCYPIPRHDTVYWYQQGPGQDPQFLISFYEKMQSDKGSIPDRFSAQQFSDYHSELNMSSLELGDSALYFCASSLTLGSEWAEAFFGQGTRLTVV.

This clone occurred a few times. The V gene is TRBV6-5, the J gene TRBJ2-7; tentatively, D is TRBD2 (6 bases). The V end lost 6 bases, the J end lost 4 bases, and 13 bases lay between the germline ends. The germline V gene encodes CDR1 MNHEY and CDR2 SVGAGI. The CDR3 runs 13 residues. CDR3 sequence (DNA): TGTGCCAGCAGCACGGGACGGGGGTACGAGCAGTACTTC. The encoded protein is CASSTGRGYEQYF.

This clone has a handful of counts. The J gene is TRBJ1-6, the V gene TRBV4-1; TRBD1 is a possible D gene (6 bases). Germline V lookup: CDR1 MGHRA, CDR2 YSYEKL. The CDR3 is 17 residues long. The V end was cut by 1 base, the J end by 3 bases, with 13 bases between. The CDR3 DNA sequence: TGCGCCAGCAGCCAAGCTAACAGGGCTCGCTATAATTCACCCCTCCACTTT. Encoded protein: CASSQANRARYNSPLHF.

The chain recombines TRBV5-1 with TRBJ2-5; a weak D match, TRBD1 (5 bases). The V gene's germline CDR1 is SGHRS and CDR2 YFSETQ. V was cut by 0 bases and J by 0 bases, with 12 bases left in between. The CDR3 is 16 amino acids. The CDR3 loop reads CASSLEQVLYQETQYF. The CDR3 bases are TGCGCCAGCAGCTTGGAACAGGTGCTGTACCAAGAGACCCAGTACTTC.

This clone was seen more than once but under ten times. The chain combines TRBV7-9 with TRBJ2-3; D is ambiguous. This CDR3 spans 13 amino acids. With 8 bases removed from V and 5 bases from J, the gap between germline ends came to 14 bases. In germline, CDR1 is SEHNR, CDR2 FQNEAQ (reference sequence). The CDR3 here is CASPPGPGDTQYF. The CDR3 nucleotides are TGTGCCAGCCCCCCAGGTCCCGGAGATACGCAGTATTTT.

This chain connects TRBV27 to TRBJ2-2; 7 positions match TRBD1. After removal of 6 bases from V and 7 bases from J, the junction contained 5 bases not matched to a gene. Per the germline V gene, CDR1 is MNHEY and CDR2 is SMNVEV (reference sequence). CDR3 length equals 13 residues. The CDR3 DNA follows: TGTGCCAGCAGACTTGGACAGGTCGGGGAGCTGTTTTTT. It translates to CASRLGQVGELFF.

This clone was recorded only once. The chain couples TRBV6-1 to TRBJ2-2; D is unresolved. Per germline, CDR1 MNHNS and CDR2 SASEGT. V dropped 6 bases and J dropped 4 bases, with 9 bases sitting between them. There are 13 residues in the CDR3. CDR3 sequence reads: CASRGQGTGELFF. The CDR3 DNA sequence: TGTGCCAGCAGGGGCCAAGGCACCGGGGAGCTGTTTTTT.

The gene calls are TRBV5-4 and TRBJ1-1, with D perhaps matching TRBD1 (6 bases). The CDR3 extends over 14 amino acids. The V gene's germline CDR1 is SGHNT and CDR2 YYREEE (reference sequence). V lost 0 bases to trimming and J lost 4 bases, with 10 bases between them. CDR3 sequence (DNA): TGTGCCAGCAGCTTGGAGGGAGGGGGCACTGAAGCTTTCTTT. As protein: CASSLEGGGTEAFF.